Listed below are T cell receptor beta chains from one sample, sequenced in a study of CXCR3-negative and CXCR3-positive naive CD8 T cells. Each CDR3 protein gets one entry in TCRdb, which reprocessed the 5' RACE reads and gives no DNA. This sample's table reports more than 70,000 distinct CDR3 sequences. The sequenced sample was naive CXCR3+ CD8+ T cells from blood. The receptors here all came from a human donor in good health. Some clones in this sample may be carry-over from other donors' samples. Each CDR3 is given with its conserved first and last residue.

CDR3aa: CASSSGPGSSYEQYF; v_gene: TRBV11-2; len: 15; j_gene: TRBJ2-7
CDR3aa: CASSVRGDTEAFF; v_gene: TRBV9; len: 13; j_gene: TRBJ1-1
CDR3aa: CASSLNLGEQYF; v_gene: TRBV7-6; len: 12; j_gene: TRBJ2-7
CDR3aa: CASSQGGFNEAFF; v_gene: TRBV7-9; len: 13; j_gene: TRBJ1-1
CDR3aa: CASSYGESEQYF; v_gene: TRBV12-3/TRBV12-4; len: 12; j_gene: TRBJ2-7
CDR3aa: CSVPGAGTEAFF; v_gene: TRBV29-1; len: 12; j_gene: TRBJ1-1
CDR3aa: CASRSRDYQETQYF; v_gene: TRBV6-1; len: 14; j_gene: TRBJ2-5
CDR3aa: CASSPQTGRETGELFF; v_gene: TRBV21-1; len: 16; j_gene: TRBJ2-2
CDR3aa: CASSPGTGDTEAFF; v_gene: TRBV5-1; len: 14; j_gene: TRBJ1-1
CDR3aa: CASSLEKTYEQYF; v_gene: TRBV7-6; len: 13; j_gene: TRBJ2-7
CDR3aa: CASSYLAGANTGELFF; v_gene: TRBV14; len: 16; j_gene: TRBJ2-2
CDR3aa: CASSGRRTDTQYF; v_gene: TRBV5-1; len: 13; j_gene: TRBJ2-3
CDR3aa: CASSDSPGTAPWDEQFF; v_gene: TRBV5-1; len: 17; j_gene: TRBJ2-1
CDR3aa: CASSLDHTDTQYF; v_gene: TRBV7-9; len: 13; j_gene: TRBJ2-3
CDR3aa: CASSSQTSADTQYF; v_gene: TRBV7-9; len: 14; j_gene: TRBJ2-3
CDR3aa: CASSYGQLANTQYF; v_gene: TRBV6-2/TRBV6-3; len: 14; j_gene: TRBJ2-3
CDR3aa: CASTPAGVYEQYF; v_gene: TRBV28; len: 13; j_gene: TRBJ2-7
CDR3aa: CASSPTGKRGNEQFF; v_gene: TRBV18; len: 15; j_gene: TRBJ2-1
CDR3aa: CASRSRGPRYEKQFF; v_gene: TRBV7-2; len: 15; j_gene: TRBJ2-1
CDR3aa: CASSRDGGSEKLFF; v_gene: TRBV4-1; len: 14; j_gene: TRBJ1-4
CDR3aa: CASSYSGRTQYF; v_gene: TRBV28; len: 12; j_gene: TRBJ2-5
CDR3aa: CSVRRVSYNEQFF; v_gene: TRBV29-1; len: 13; j_gene: TRBJ2-1
CDR3aa: CATSNFPGLGSSTGELFF; v_gene: TRBV24-1; len: 18; j_gene: TRBJ2-2
CDR3aa: CASSFHPPGPGRGQPQHF; v_gene: TRBV28; len: 18; j_gene: TRBJ1-5
CDR3aa: CSVEQGNTIYF; v_gene: TRBV29-1; len: 11; j_gene: TRBJ1-3
CDR3aa: CASSQRAGRVASNQPQHF; v_gene: TRBV23-1; len: 18; j_gene: TRBJ1-5
CDR3aa: CASSKQTPETQYF; v_gene: TRBV7-9; len: 13; j_gene: TRBJ2-5
CDR3aa: CASRVLRDPPNYGYTF; v_gene: TRBV28; len: 16; j_gene: TRBJ1-2
CDR3aa: CASSQDLAGGSYNEQFF; v_gene: TRBV14; len: 17; j_gene: TRBJ2-1
CDR3aa: CASSYRGEWDEQFF; v_gene: TRBV6-2/TRBV6-3; len: 14; j_gene: TRBJ2-1
CDR3aa: CASSSGPAAATQYF; v_gene: TRBV27; len: 14; j_gene: TRBJ2-3
CDR3aa: CATSPRGVERGYTF; v_gene: TRBV15; len: 14; j_gene: TRBJ1-2
CDR3aa: CASSSAGANGYTF; v_gene: TRBV7-9; len: 13; j_gene: TRBJ1-2
CDR3aa: CSVDEGTSGGAYNEQFF; v_gene: TRBV29-1; len: 17; j_gene: TRBJ2-1
CDR3aa: CASSLSALDTQYF; v_gene: TRBV12-3/TRBV12-4; len: 13; j_gene: TRBJ2-3
CDR3aa: CSVSRQGRHNEQFF; v_gene: TRBV29-1; len: 14; j_gene: TRBJ2-1
CDR3aa: CASSLSTTEAFF; v_gene: TRBV5-1; len: 12; j_gene: TRBJ1-1
CDR3aa: CSVGDRGYEQYF; v_gene: TRBV29-1; len: 12; j_gene: TRBJ2-7
CDR3aa: CASSYNGDSEQYF; v_gene: TRBV6-5; len: 13; j_gene: TRBJ2-7